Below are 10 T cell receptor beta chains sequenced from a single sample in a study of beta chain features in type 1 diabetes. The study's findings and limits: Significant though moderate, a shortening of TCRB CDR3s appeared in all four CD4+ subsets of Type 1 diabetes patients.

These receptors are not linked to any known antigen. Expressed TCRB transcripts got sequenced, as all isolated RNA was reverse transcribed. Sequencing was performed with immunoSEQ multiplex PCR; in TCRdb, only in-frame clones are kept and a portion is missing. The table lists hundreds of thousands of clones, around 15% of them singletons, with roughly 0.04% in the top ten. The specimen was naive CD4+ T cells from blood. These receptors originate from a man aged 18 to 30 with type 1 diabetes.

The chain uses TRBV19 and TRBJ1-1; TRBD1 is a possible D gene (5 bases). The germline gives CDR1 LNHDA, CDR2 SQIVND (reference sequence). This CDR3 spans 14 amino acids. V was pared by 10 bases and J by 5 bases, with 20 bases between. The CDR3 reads CATAFTGVGTEAFF. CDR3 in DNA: TGTGCCACCGCCTTTACAGGCGTGGGGACTGAAGCTTTCTTT. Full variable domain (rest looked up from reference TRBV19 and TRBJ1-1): DGGITQSPKYLFRKEGQNVTLSCEQNLNHDAMYWYRQDPGQGLRLIYYSQIVNDFQKGDIAEGYSVSREKKESFPLTVTSAQKNPTAFYLCATAFTGVGTEAFFGQGTRLTVV.

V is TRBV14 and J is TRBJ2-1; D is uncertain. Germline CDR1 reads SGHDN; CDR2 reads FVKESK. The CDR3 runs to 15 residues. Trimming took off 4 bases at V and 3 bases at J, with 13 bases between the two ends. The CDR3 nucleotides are TGTGCCAGCAGCCCAGGCACTCCGAACTACAATGAGCAGTTCTTC. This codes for CASSPGTPNYNEQFF. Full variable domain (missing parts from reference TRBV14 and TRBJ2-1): EAGVTQFPSHSVIEKGQTVTLRCDPISGHDNLYWYRRVMGKEIKFLLHFVKESKQDESGMPNNRFLAERTGGTYSTLKVQPAELEDSGVYFCASSPGTPNYNEQFFGPGTRLTVL.

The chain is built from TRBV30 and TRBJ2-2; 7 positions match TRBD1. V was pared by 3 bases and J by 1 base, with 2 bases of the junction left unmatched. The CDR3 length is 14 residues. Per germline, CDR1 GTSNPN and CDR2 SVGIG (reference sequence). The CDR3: CAWRQGRNTGELFF. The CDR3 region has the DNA TGTGCCTGGAGACAGGGGAGGAACACCGGGGAGCTGTTTTTT.

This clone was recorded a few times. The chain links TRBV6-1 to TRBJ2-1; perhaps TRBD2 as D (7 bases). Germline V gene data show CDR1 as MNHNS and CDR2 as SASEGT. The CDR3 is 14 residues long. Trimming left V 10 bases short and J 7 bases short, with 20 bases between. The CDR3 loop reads CATNYGGARNEQFF. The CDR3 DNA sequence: TGTGCCACCAATTATGGGGGGGCGCGGAATGAGCAGTTCTTC.

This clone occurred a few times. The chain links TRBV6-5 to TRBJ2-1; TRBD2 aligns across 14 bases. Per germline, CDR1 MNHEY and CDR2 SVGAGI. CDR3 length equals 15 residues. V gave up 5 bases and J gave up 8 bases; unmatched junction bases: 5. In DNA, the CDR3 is TGTGCCAGCAGTCCCGGGACTAGCGGGAGAGATGAGCAGTTCTTC. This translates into CASSPGTSGRDEQFF.

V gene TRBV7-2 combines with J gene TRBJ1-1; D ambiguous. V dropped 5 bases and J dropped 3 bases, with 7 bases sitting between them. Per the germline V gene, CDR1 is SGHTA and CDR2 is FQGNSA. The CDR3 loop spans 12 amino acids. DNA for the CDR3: TGTGCCAGCAGCCCCGGGTACACTGAAGCTTTCTTT. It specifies CASSPGYTEAFF.

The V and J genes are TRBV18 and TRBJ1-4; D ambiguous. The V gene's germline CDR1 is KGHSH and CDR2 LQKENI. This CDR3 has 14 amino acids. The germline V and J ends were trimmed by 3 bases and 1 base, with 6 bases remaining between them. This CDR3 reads CASSPPGTNEKLFF. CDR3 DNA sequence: TGTGCCAGCTCACCTCCGGGAACTAATGAAAAACTGTTTTTT.

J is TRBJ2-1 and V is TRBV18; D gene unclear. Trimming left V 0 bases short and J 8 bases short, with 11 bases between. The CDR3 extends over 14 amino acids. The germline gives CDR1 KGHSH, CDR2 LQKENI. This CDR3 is CASSPPADRDEQFF. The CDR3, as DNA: TGTGCCAGCTCACCACCGGCGGACCGGGATGAGCAGTTCTTC.

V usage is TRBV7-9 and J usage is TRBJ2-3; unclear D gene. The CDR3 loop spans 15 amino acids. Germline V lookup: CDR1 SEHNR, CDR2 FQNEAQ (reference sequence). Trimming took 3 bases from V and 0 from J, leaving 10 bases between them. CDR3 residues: CASSLGGTSTDTQYF. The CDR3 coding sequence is TGTGCCAGCAGCTTGGGCGGTACTAGCACAGATACGCAGTATTTT.

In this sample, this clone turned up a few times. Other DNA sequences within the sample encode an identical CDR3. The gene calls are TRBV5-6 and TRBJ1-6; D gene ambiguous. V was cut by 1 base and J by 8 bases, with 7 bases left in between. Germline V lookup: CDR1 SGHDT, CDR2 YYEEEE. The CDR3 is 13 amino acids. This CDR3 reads CASSLNRDSPLHF. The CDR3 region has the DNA TGTGCCAGCAGCTTGAACCGGGATTCACCCCTCCACTTT.